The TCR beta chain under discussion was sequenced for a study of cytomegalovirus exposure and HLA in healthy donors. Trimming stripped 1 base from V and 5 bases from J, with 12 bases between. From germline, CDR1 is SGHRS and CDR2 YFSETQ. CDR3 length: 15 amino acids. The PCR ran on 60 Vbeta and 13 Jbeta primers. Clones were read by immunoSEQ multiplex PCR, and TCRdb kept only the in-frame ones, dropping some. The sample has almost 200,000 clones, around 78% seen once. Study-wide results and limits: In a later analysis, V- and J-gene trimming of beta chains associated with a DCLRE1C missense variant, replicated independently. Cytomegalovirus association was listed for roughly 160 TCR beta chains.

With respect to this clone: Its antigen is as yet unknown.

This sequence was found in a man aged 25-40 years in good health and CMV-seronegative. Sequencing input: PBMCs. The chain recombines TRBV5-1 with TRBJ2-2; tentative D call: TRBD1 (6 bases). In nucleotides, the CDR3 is TGCGCCAGCAGCTTGAAACAGGGTTGGACCGGGGAGCTGTTTTTT. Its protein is CASSLKQGWTGELFF. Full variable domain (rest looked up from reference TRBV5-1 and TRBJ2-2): KAGVTQTPRYLIKTRGQQVTLSCSPISGHRSVSWYQQTPGQGLQFLFEYFSETQRNKGNFPGRFSGRQFSNSRSEMNVSTLELGDSALYLCASSLKQGWTGELFFGEGSRLTVL.